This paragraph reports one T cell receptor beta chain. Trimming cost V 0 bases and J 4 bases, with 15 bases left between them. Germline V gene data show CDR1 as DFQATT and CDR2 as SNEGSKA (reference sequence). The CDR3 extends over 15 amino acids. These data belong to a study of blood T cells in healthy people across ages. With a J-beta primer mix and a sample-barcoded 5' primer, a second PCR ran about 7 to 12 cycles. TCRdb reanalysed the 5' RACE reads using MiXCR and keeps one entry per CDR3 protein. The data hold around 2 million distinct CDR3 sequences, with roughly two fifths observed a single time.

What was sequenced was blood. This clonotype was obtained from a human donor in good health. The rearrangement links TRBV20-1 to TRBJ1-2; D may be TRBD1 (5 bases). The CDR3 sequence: CSARDLRGGFYGYTF. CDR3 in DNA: TGCAGTGCTAGAGATCTTAGGGGCGGATTCTATGGCTACACCTTC.